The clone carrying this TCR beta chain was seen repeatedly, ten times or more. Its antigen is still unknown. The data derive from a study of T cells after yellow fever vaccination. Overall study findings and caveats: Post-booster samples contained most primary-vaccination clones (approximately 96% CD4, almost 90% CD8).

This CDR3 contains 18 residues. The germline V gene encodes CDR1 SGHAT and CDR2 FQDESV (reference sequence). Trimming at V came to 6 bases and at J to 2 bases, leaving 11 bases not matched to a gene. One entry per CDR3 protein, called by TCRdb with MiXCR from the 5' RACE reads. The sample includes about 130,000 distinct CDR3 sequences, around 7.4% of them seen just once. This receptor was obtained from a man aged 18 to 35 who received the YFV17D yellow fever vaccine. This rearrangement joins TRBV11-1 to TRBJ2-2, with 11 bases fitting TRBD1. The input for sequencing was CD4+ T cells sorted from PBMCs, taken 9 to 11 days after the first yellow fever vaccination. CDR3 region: CASSRPGTGGGNTGELFF. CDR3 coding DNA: TGTGCCAGCAGTCGTCCCGGGACAGGGGGTGGAAACACCGGGGAGCTGTTTTTT.